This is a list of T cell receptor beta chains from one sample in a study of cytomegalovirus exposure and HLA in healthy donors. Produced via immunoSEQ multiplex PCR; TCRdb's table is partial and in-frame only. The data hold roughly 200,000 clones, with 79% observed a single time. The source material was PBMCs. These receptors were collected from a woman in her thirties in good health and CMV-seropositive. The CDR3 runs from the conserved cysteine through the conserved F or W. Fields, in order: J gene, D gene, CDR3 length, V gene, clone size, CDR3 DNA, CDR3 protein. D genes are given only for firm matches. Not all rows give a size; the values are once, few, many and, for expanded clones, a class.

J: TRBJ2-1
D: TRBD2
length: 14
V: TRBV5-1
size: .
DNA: TGCGCCAGCAGCTTGTGGCGGGGGGGCCATGAGCAGTTCTTC
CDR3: CASSLWRGGHEQFF

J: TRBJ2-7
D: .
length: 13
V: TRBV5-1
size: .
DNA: TGCGCCAGCAGCTTGGCCACAGAATACGAGCAGTACTTC
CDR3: CASSLATEYEQYF

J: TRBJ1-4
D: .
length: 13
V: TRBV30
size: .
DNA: TGTGCCTGGGGACTCGGGGCTAATGAAAAACTGTTTTTT
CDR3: CAWGLGANEKLFF

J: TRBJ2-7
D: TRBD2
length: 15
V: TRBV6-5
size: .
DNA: TGTGCCAGCAGCAAACTAGCGTCCCACTCCTACGAGCAGTACTTC
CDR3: CASSKLASHSYEQYF

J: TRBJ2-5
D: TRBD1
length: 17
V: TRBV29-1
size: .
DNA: TGCAGCGTTGAATGGGTTGGGACAGGGTATACGCAAGAGACCCAGTACTTC
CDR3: CSVEWVGTGYTQETQYF

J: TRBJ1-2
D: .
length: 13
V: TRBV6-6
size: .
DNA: TGTGCCAGCAGTCCCGAGCTGATCTATGGCTACACCTTC
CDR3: CASSPELIYGYTF

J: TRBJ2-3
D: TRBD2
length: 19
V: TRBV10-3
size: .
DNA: TGTGCCATCAGTGAACCCGGGACTAGCGGGAGGTGGGGCACAGATACGCAGTATTTT
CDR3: CAISEPGTSGRWGTDTQYF

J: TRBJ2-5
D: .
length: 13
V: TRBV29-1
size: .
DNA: TGCAGCGGCCAGCCGGGTCGGCAAGAGACCCAGTACTTC
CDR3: CSGQPGRQETQYF

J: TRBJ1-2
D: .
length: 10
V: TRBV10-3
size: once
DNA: TGTGCCATCAGTGAGGGCGGCTACACCTTC
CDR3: CAISEGGYTF

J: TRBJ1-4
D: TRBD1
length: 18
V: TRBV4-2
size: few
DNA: TGTGCCAGCAGCCAAGATCGGACAGGGACCCTCGGTAATGAAAAACTGTTTTTT
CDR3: CASSQDRTGTLGNEKLFF

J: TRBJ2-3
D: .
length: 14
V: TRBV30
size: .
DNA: TGTGCCTGGAGTTTTGAAGGGGGCACAGATACGCAGTATTTT
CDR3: CAWSFEGGTDTQYF

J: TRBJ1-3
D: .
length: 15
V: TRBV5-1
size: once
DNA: TGCGCCAGCAGGTTGAATCAGGGGACTGGAAACACCATATATTTT
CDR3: CASRLNQGTGNTIYF

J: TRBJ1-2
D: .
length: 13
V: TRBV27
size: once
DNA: TGTGCCAGCGGTACAGTTTCTAACTATGGCTACACCTTC
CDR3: CASGTVSNYGYTF

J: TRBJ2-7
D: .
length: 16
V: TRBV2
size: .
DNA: TGTGCCAGCAGTGAAGCAGCGGCAGGCGAGGGCCCCGAGCAGTACTTC
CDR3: CASSEAAAGEGPEQYF

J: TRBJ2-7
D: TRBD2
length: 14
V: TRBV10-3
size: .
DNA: TGTGCCATCAGCGTGGGACTAGCGAACTACGAGCAGTACTTC
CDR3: CAISVGLANYEQYF

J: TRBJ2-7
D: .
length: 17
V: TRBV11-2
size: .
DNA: TGTGCCAGCAGCTTACTGTTCGTGGGCAGGGGATCCTACGAGCAGTACTTC
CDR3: CASSLLFVGRGSYEQYF

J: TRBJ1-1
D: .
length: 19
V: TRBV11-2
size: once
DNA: TGTGCCAGCAGCCCGAAAAGGGGGGGGATACCCTCGAGGCACACTGAAGCTTTCTTT
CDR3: CASSPKRGGIPSRHTEAFF

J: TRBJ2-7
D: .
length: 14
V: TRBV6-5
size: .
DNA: TGTGCCAGCAGTCTACGCGGAGATACTGTTGAGCAGTACTTC
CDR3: CASSLRGDTVEQYF

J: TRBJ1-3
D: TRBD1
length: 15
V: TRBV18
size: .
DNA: TGTGCCAGCTCAAAAGAGACAGGGCTTGGAAACACCATATATTTT
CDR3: CASSKETGLGNTIYF

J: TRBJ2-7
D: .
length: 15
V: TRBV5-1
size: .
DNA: TGCGCCAGCAGCCCAAAAACTGGTTCGGACATTCCCCGGGACTTC
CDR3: CASSPKTGSDIPRDF

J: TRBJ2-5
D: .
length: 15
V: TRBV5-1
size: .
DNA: TGCGCCAGCAGCCCGGGACAAACTACCCAAGAGACCCAGTACTTC
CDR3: CASSPGQTTQETQYF

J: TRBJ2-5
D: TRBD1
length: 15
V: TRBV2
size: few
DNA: TGTGCCAGCAGTGAAAGTGGGACAGGGGCAGAGACCCAGTACTTC
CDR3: CASSESGTGAETQYF

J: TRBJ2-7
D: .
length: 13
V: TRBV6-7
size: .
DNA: TGTGCCAGCAGATACGGGAGCGCTGGCGAGCAGTACTTC
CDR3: CASRYGSAGEQYF

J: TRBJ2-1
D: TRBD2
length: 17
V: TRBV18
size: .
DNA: TGTGCCAGCTCACCGCCGGGGACTAGCGGGTTCGGAAATGAGCAGTTCTTC
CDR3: CASSPPGTSGFGNEQFF

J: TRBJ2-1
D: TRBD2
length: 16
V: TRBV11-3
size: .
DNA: TGTGCCAGCAGCTTATGGTCAAGCGGGAGTTTCGATGAGCAGTTCTTC
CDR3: CASSLWSSGSFDEQFF

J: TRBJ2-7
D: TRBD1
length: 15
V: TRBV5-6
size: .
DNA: TGTGCCAGCTTGCTGACAGGGGGGGATTCCTACGAGCAGTACTTC
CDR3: CASLLTGGDSYEQYF

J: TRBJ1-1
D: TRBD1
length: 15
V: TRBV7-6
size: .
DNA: TGTGCCAGCAGCGAGAGGGACAGAGGGGTCGATGAAGCTTTCTTT
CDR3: CASSERDRGVDEAFF

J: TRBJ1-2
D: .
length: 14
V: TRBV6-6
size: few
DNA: TGTGCCAGCAGTTACGGGGAGATTGGGTATGGCTACACCTTC
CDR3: CASSYGEIGYGYTF

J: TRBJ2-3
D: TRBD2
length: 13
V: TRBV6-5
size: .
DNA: TGTGCCAGCAGTAGCGGGGACACAGATACGCAGTATTTT
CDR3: CASSSGDTDTQYF

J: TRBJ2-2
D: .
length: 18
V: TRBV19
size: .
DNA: TGTGCCAGTAGTATAGAAGGAGGACGATTCGCGAACACCGGGGAGCTGTTTTTT
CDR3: CASSIEGGRFANTGELFF

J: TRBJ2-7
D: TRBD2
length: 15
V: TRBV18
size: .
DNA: TGTGCCAGCTCACCATTCGGGACTAACACCTACGAGCAGTACTTC
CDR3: CASSPFGTNTYEQYF

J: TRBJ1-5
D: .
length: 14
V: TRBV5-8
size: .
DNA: TGTGCCAGCAGCCCCCGGGAGGGGTATCAGCCCCAGCATTTT
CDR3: CASSPREGYQPQHF

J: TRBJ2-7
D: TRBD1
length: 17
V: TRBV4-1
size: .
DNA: TGCGCCAGCAGCCAAGCAATCTACCGGGACAGCTCCTACGAGCAGTACTTC
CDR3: CASSQAIYRDSSYEQYF

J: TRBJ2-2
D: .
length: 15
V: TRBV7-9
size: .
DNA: TGTGCCAGCAGCTTCCTGATGACAGGCACCGGGGAGCTGTTTTTT
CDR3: CASSFLMTGTGELFF

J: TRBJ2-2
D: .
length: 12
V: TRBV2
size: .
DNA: TGTGCCAGCAGCACTGAGGGCGGGGAGCTGTTTTTT
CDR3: CASSTEGGELFF

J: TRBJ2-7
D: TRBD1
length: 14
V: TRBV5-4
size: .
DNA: TGTGCCAGCAGTCTAAAGACAGGGGCCTACGAGCAGTACTTC
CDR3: CASSLKTGAYEQYF

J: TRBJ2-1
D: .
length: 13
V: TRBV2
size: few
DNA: TGTGCCAGCATTTATGAGAGGATGGGTGAGCAGTTCTTC
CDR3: CASIYERMGEQFF

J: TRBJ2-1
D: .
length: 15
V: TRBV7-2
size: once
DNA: TGTGCCAGCAGCTTAGACAGGTTGTCCTACAATGAGCAGTTCTTC
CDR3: CASSLDRLSYNEQFF

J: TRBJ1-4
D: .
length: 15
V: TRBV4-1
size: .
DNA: TGCGCCAGCAGCCCCCCGGGAACAACTAATGAAAAACTGTTTTTT
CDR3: CASSPPGTTNEKLFF

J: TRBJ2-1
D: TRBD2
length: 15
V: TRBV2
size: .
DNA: TGTGCCAGCAGCCCGACTAGCGGGAGGGCCTATGAGCAGTTCTTC
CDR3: CASSPTSGRAYEQFF

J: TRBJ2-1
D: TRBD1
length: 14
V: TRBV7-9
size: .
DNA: TGTGCCAGCAGAGGCATACAGGGGCCCGATGAGCAGTTCTTC
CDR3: CASRGIQGPDEQFF

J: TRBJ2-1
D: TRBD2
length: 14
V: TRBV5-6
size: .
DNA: TGTGCCAGCAGCTTGGCCGGGCAAGCGGGACCCCAGTTCTTC
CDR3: CASSLAGQAGPQFF

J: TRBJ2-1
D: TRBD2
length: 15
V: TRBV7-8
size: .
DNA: TGTGCCAGCAGCTTAGTGGGACTAGCCAACAATGAGCAGTTCTTC
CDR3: CASSLVGLANNEQFF

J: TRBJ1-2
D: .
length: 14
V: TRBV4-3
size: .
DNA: TGCGCCAGCAGCCAAACCCACTCAGGGCAGACCAGATACTTC
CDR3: CASSQTHSGQTRYF

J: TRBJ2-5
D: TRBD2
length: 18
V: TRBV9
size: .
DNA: TGTGCCAGCAGCGTAGGAAATAGCGGACTAGCGGGAGTAGAGACCCAGTACTTC
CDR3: CASSVGNSGLAGVETQYF

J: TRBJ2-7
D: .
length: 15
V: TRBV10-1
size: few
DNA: TGCGCCAGCAGTGAGACTCCGGGACACGAGTACGAGCAGTACTTC
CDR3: CASSETPGHEYEQYF

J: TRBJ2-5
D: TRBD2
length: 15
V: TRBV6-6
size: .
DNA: TGTGCCAGCAGCTTAGGACTAGGTTTAGGAGAGACCCAGTACTTC
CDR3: CASSLGLGLGETQYF

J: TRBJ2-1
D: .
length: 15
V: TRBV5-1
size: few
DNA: TGCGCCAGCAGCCCTGACATCGGGAATAACAATGAGCAGTTCTTC
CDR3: CASSPDIGNNNEQFF

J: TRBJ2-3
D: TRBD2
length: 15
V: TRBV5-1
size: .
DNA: TGCGCCAGCAGCTTGGGTAGCGGGGGCACAGATACGCAGTATTTT
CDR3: CASSLGSGGTDTQYF

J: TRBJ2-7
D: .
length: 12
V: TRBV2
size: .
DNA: TGTGCCAGCAGTGGGACAGCCTACGAGCAGTACTTC
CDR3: CASSGTAYEQYF

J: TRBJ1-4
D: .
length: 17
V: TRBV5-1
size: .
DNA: TGCGCCAGCAGCTCCGGAACCATACAGGGTAGAGGTGAAAAACTGTTTTTT
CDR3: CASSSGTIQGRGEKLFF

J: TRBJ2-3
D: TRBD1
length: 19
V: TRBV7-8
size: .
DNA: TGTGCCAGCAGCTTAACCTATGGCCCGGGACAGGGGATCCCAGATACGCAGTATTTT
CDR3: CASSLTYGPGQGIPDTQYF

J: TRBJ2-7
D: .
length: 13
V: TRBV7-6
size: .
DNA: TGTGCCATCAGGACATCATCCTCCTACGAGCAGTACTTC
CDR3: CAIRTSSSYEQYF

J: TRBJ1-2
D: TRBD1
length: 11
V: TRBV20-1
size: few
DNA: TGCAGTGCCGGACAGGGGGGAGGCTACACCTTC
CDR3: CSAGQGGGYTF

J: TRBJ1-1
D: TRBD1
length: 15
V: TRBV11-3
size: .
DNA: TGTGCCAGCAGCTTGGCTGACAGGGGAAACACTGAAGCTTTCTTT
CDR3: CASSLADRGNTEAFF